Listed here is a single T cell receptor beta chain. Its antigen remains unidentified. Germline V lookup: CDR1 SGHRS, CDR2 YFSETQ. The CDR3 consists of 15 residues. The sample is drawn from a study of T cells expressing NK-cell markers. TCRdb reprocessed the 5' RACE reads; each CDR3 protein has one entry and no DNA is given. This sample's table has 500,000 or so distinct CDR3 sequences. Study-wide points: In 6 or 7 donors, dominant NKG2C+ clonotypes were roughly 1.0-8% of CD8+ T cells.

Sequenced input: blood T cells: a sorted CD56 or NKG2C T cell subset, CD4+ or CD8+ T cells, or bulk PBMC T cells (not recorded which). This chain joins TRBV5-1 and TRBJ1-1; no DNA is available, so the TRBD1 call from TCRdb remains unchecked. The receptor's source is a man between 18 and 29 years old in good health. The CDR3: CASSWGAGTGDEAFF.